Each of the 30 T cell receptor beta chains below was sequenced from the same sample in a study of blood T cell repertoires in COVID-19. Sequenced by immunoSEQ multiplex PCR; TCRdb stores in-frame clones only, minus some. The sample shows 90,000 to 130,000 clones, 60% to 85% of them seen only once. Material for sequencing was peripheral blood. The receptors shown here come from a woman between 40 and 50 years old with acute or convalescent COVID-19.

The CDR3 is CASSTVARADGELFF. The CDR3 DNA sequence: TGTGCCAGTAGTACCGTCGCCAGGGCTGACGGGGAGCTGTTTTTT. V is TRBV19 and J is TRBJ2-2, with a possible D match to TRBD1 (5 bases). This CDR3 comprises 15 residues. CDR1 LNHDA and CDR2 SQIVND come from the germline V gene (reference sequence). Trimming removed 4 bases at V and 7 bases at J, with 16 bases between.

This sequence joins TRBV12-3 or TRBV12-4 and TRBJ2-6; possibly TRBD2 for D (6 bases). V lost 8 bases, J lost 3 bases, and 8 bases lay in between. CDR3 length: 13 amino acids. CDR3 DNA: TGTGCCAGCGGGGGGTTTGGGGCCAACGTCCTGACTTTC. Its translation is CASGGFGANVLTF.

The rearrangement links TRBV28 to TRBJ1-5; 7 nucleotides match TRBD1. CDR1 MDHEN and CDR2 SYDVKM come from the germline V gene. V lost 6 bases to trimming and J lost 6 bases; unmatched junction nucleotides: 17. The CDR3 extends over 17 amino acids. The CDR3: CASSSRTGGSRSQPQHF. The CDR3 DNA reads as TGTGCCAGCAGCTCTCGGACAGGAGGATCCCGTAGTCAGCCCCAGCATTTT.

The chain links TRBV18 to TRBJ1-6, with 9 bases lining up with TRBD1. This CDR3 is 18 amino acids long. Trimming at V came to 3 bases and at J to 9 bases, leaving 15 bases not matched to a gene. Germline loops: CDR1 KGHSH, CDR2 LQKENI. CDR3 sequence reads: CASSPLLGQGSVGSPLHF. The CDR3 DNA sequence: TGTGCCAGCTCACCCCTTCTAGGACAGGGGTCGGTTGGTTCACCCCTCCACTTT.

This clone has more than one count but fewer than ten. The V and J genes are TRBV7-2 and TRBJ2-7; 12 positions match TRBD1. The CDR3 extends over 16 amino acids. Germline CDR1 is SGHTA and CDR2 is FQGNSA. V lost 6 bases to trimming and J lost 1 base; unmatched junction nucleotides: 7. DNA for the CDR3: TGTGCCAGCAGGCCCGGGACAGGGGGCGTATCCTACGAGCAGTACTTC. Translating gives CASRPGTGGVSYEQYF.

In this sample, this clone turned up a few times. The chain combines TRBV24-1 with TRBJ2-7; D perhaps matches TRBD1 (5 bases). The germline V gene encodes CDR1 KGHDR and CDR2 SFDVKD. Trimming took off 3 bases at V and 2 bases at J, with 13 bases between the two ends. The CDR3 loop spans 15 amino acids. CDR3: CATSDRGSRPYEQYF. The DNA for the CDR3 is TGTGCCACCAGTGATAGGGGCAGCCGACCCTACGAGCAGTACTTC.

The rearrangement links TRBV5-8 to TRBJ2-1, with 9 positions matching TRBD1. V lost 3 bases, J lost 7 bases, and 8 bases stayed unmatched. Germline assignment: CDR1 SGHTS and CDR2 YDEGEE. There are 15 residues in the CDR3. CDR3: CASSSTGTGTNEQFF. The CDR3, as DNA: TGTGCCAGCAGCTCAACCGGGACAGGGACTAATGAGCAGTTCTTC.

The V call is TRBV5-6, the J call TRBJ1-2, with 7 bases identical to TRBD1. The CDR3 contains 14 residues. V lost 4 bases and J lost 4; bases outside the gene matches: 7. Looked up from germline, CDR1 is SGHDT and CDR2 is YYEEEE. The CDR3 protein is CASSPDRTAYGYTF. The CDR3 DNA sequence: TGTGCCAGCAGCCCGGACAGGACCGCCTATGGCTACACCTTC.

The rearrangement links TRBV29-1 to TRBJ1-1, with a possible D match to TRBD1 (6 bases). This CDR3 region has 13 residues. Deletions cut 6 bases from V and 2 bases from J, with 13 bases between. Germline assignment: CDR1 SQVTM and CDR2 ANQGSEA. CDR3 sequence reads: CSVARQDNTEAFF. The CDR3 DNA sequence: TGCAGCGTAGCAAGACAGGACAACACTGAAGCTTTCTTT. The full variable domain, completed using reference TRBV29-1 and TRBJ1-1, is SAVISQKPSRDICQRGTSLTIQCQVDSQVTMMFWYRQQPGQSLTLIATANQGSEATYESGFVIDKFPISRPNLTFSTLTVSNMSPEDSSIYLCSVARQDNTEAFFGQGTRLTVV.

The chain carries TRBV25-1 and TRBJ2-1; possibly TRBD1 for D (5 bases). Germline CDR1 MGHDK, CDR2 SYGVNS. The V end was cut by 3 bases, the J end by 5 bases, with 11 bases between. CDR3 length: 14 residues. CDR3 nucleotides: TGTGCCAGCAGTGACGTAGGCAGGGACAATGAGCAGTTCTTC. Protein product: CASSDVGRDNEQFF. Full variable domain (remainder filled in from reference TRBV25-1 and TRBJ2-1): EADIYQTPRYLVIGTGKKITLECSQTMGHDKMYWYQQDPGMELHLIHYSYGVNSTEKGDLSSESTVSRIRTEHFPLTLESARPSHTSQYLCASSDVGRDNEQFFGPGTRLTVL.

This sequence joins TRBV13 and TRBJ2-7; TRBD1 might be the D (6 bases). Germline CDR1 reads PRHDT; CDR2 reads FYEKMQ (reference sequence). The V end lost 2 bases, the J end lost 5 bases, and 13 bases lay between the germline ends. This CDR3 spans 14 amino acids. The CDR3 nucleotides are TGTGCCAGCAGCTTATACCGGACAGTTGACGAGCAGTACTTC. Protein sequence: CASSLYRTVDEQYF.

The chain combines TRBV7-6 with TRBJ2-5, with a weak D call TRBD2 (6 bases). Germline lookup yields CDR1 SGHVS and CDR2 FNYEAQ. The CDR3 runs 14 residues. Trimming stripped 5 bases from V and 4 bases from J, with 14 bases between. CDR3 sequence (DNA): TGTGCCAGCAGCCCCTCCGGGGGTCGAGAGACCCAGTACTTC. It encodes CASSPSGGRETQYF.

This chain connects TRBV27 to TRBJ1-6; a possible D gene is TRBD1 (5 bases). The germline V gene encodes CDR1 MNHEY and CDR2 SMNVEV (reference sequence). The ends were cut back, 4 bases at V and 4 bases at J, with 14 bases in the middle. The CDR3 totals 16 residues. The DNA of the CDR3 is TGTGCCAGCAGTTATTGGGGGGGGTGTTATAATTCACCCCTCCACTTT. Protein: CASSYWGGCYNSPLHF.

The J gene is TRBJ2-3, the V gene TRBV4-1, with 8 positions matching TRBD2. The CDR3 totals 18 residues. Trimming cost V 1 base and J 4 bases; bases outside gene matches: 13. In germline, CDR1 is MGHRA, CDR2 YSYEKL. CDR3: CASSQVQRGSSNPDTQYF. The CDR3 coding sequence is TGCGCCAGCAGCCAAGTTCAGCGGGGGAGCTCCAACCCAGATACGCAGTATTTT.

This clone was observed a few times. The chain carries TRBV5-1 and TRBJ2-1; 7 bases agree with TRBD2. The CDR3 runs 16 residues. Germline CDR1 SGHRS, CDR2 YFSETQ. Unmatched junction bases numbered 12, after V lost 0 bases and J lost 9 bases. This chain's CDR3 is CASSLDGLSGVGEQFF. Here the CDR3 DNA reads TGCGCCAGCAGCTTGGATGGACTAAGCGGGGTTGGTGAGCAGTTCTTC. Looking up the rest from reference TRBV5-1 and TRBJ2-1 gives the full variable domain: KAGVTQTPRYLIKTRGQQVTLSCSPISGHRSVSWYQQTPGQGLQFLFEYFSETQRNKGNFPGRFSGRQFSNSRSEMNVSTLELGDSALYLCASSLDGLSGVGEQFFGPGTRLTVL.

The chain joins TRBV5-5 to TRBJ1-2, with 9 bases matching TRBD1. There are 16 residues in the CDR3. Germline CDR1 SGHKS, CDR2 YYEKEE (reference sequence). Losses at the gene ends were 4 bases for V and 4 bases for J; bases not matched to a gene: 11. The CDR3 region is CASSHPTGGAGYGYTF. As DNA, the CDR3 is TGTGCCAGCAGCCATCCAACAGGGGGCGCCGGCTATGGCTACACCTTC. The full variable domain, rest sourced from reference TRBV5-5 and TRBJ1-2, is DAGVTQSPTHLIKTRGQQVTLRCSPISGHKSVSWYQQVLGQGPQFIFQYYEKEERGRGNFPDRFSARQFPNYSSELNVNALLLGDSALYLCASSHPTGGAGYGYTFGSGTRLTVV.

This clone was picked up a small number of times. The gene calls are TRBV5-1 and TRBJ1-4, with 7 bases fitting TRBD1. Germline V CDR1 and CDR2: SGHRS, YFSETQ. V lost 2 bases, J lost 5 bases, and 6 bases stayed unmatched. The CDR3 consists of 15 residues. CDR3 loop: CASSLQGPHNEKLFF. Written as DNA, the CDR3 is TGCGCCAGCAGCTTACAGGGGCCCCACAATGAAAAACTGTTTTTT. The variable domain in full, with the rest retrieved from reference TRBV5-1 and TRBJ1-4, is KAGVTQTPRYLIKTRGQQVTLSCSPISGHRSVSWYQQTPGQGLQFLFEYFSETQRNKGNFPGRFSGRQFSNSRSEMNVSTLELGDSALYLCASSLQGPHNEKLFFGSGTQLSVL.

The chain links TRBV28 to TRBJ2-3, with TRBD1 matching 8 bases. This CDR3 has 15 residues. Trimming at V came to 3 bases and at J to 3 bases, leaving 5 bases not matched to a gene. Per germline, CDR1 MDHEN and CDR2 SYDVKM. CDR3 DNA sequence: TGTGCCAGCAGTTTGTGGACAGGGAAAACAGATACGCAGTATTTT. Translation gives CASSLWTGKTDTQYF.

This clone has just one count. The chain couples TRBV6-5 to TRBJ2-5; TRBD1 might be the D (5 bases). V was pared by 10 bases and J by 4 bases, with 13 bases between. Germline V gene sequence: CDR1 MNHEY, CDR2 SVGAGI. The CDR3 sequence is 12 residues long. The CDR3 region is CATRGTGETQYF. The CDR3, as DNA: TGTGCCACCAGAGGTACAGGAGAGACCCAGTACTTC.

The genes are TRBV7-2 and TRBJ2-4, with 7 nucleotides matching TRBD2. J was trimmed by 5 bases and V by 5 bases; bases with no gene match: 12. The CDR3 covers 16 residues. Germline V gives CDR1 SGHTA, CDR2 FQGNSA. The CDR3 loop reads CASSRSGGGGENIQYF. CDR3 nucleotides: TGTGCCAGCAGCCGTTCGGGGGGTGGTGGGGAAAACATTCAGTACTTC.

This chain links TRBV7-2 with TRBJ1-1; TRBD1 is a possible D gene (5 bases). The V and J ends lost 5 bases and 4 bases respectively, with 26 bases between them. Germline lookup yields CDR1 SGHTA and CDR2 FQGNSA. This CDR3 is built from 18 residues. CDR3 coding DNA: TGTGCCAGCAGCCCCACAACGGTCGGGACGGGGGGGTTCACTGAAGCTTTCTTT. Translation gives CASSPTTVGTGGFTEAFF.

This clone was found a few times. The chain uses TRBV3-1 (or the pseudogene TRBV3-2) and TRBJ1-2, with D maybe TRBD1 (6 bases). V dropped 3 bases and J dropped 8 bases, with 10 bases sitting between them. The CDR3 extends over 12 amino acids. From germline, CDR1 is LGHDT and CDR2 YNNKEL (reference sequence). The CDR3 reads CASSQEGGGYTF. The DNA of the CDR3 is TGTGCCAGCAGCCAGGAAGGGGGAGGCTACACCTTC.

This clone was detected only once. This rearrangement joins TRBV5-1 to TRBJ1-6; TRBD1 matches 8 bases. The ends lost 0 bases at V and 11 bases at J; junction bases unmatched: 13. The CDR3 runs 17 residues. CDR1 is SGHRS, CDR2 YFSETQ, per germline. The CDR3 region is CASSLAHTQGALTPLHF. CDR3 in DNA: TGCGCCAGCAGCTTGGCCCACACCCAGGGGGCTCTAACACCCCTCCACTTT.

The V gene is TRBV11-2, the J gene TRBJ2-1, with 7 bases fitting TRBD1. Germline values: CDR1 SGHAT, CDR2 FQNNGV. There are 14 residues in the CDR3. V lost 3 bases to trimming and J lost 4 bases; unmatched junction nucleotides: 3. The CDR3 spells CASSFGTVYNEQFF. The CDR3, as DNA: TGTGCCAGCAGCTTCGGGACAGTTTACAATGAGCAGTTCTTC.

The chain couples TRBV12-3 or TRBV12-4 to TRBJ2-7; 7 bases fit TRBD1. V was pared by 4 bases and J by 4 bases, with 4 bases of the junction left unmatched. This CDR3 has 13 residues. CDR3 loop: CASSSRQGYEQYF. In DNA, the CDR3 is TGTGCCAGCAGTTCAAGACAGGGTTACGAGCAGTACTTC.

The chain uses TRBV6-5 and TRBJ1-4, with 8 bases that match TRBD1. V shed 6 bases, J shed 7 bases, and the junction held 7 bases outside the gene matches. CDR3 length: 14 amino acids. The germline gives CDR1 MNHEY, CDR2 SVGAGI. The CDR3 DNA reads as TGTGCCAGCAGAACGACAGGGGATAGTGAAAAACTGTTTTTT. Amino acids: CASRTTGDSEKLFF.

The genes are TRBV5-6 and TRBJ2-5; TRBD1 might be the D (6 bases). This CDR3 has 13 residues. The V gene's germline CDR1 is SGHDT and CDR2 YYEEEE. The V end lost 4 bases, the J end lost 2 bases, and 9 bases lay between the germline ends. CDR3 loop: CASSRGGQETQYF. CDR3 in DNA: TGTGCCAGCAGCCGAGGGGGACAAGAGACCCAGTACTTC.

The gene calls are TRBV7-2 and TRBJ1-4; TRBD1 matches at 11 bases. J gave up 6 bases and V 6 bases, and 6 bases lay outside the gene matches. The CDR3 runs 15 residues. From germline, CDR1 is SGHTA and CDR2 FQGNSA. In DNA form, the CDR3 reads TGTGCCAGCAGTCGGGACAGGGGGGTGGATGAAAAACTGTTTTTT. Its protein product is CASSRDRGVDEKLFF.

V gene TRBV29-1 combines with J gene TRBJ1-1, with a weak D call TRBD1 (6 bases). The V end lost 7 bases, the J end lost 0 bases, and 15 bases lay between the germline ends. This CDR3 has 14 amino acids. Germline lookup yields CDR1 SQVTM and CDR2 ANQGSEA. CDR3 amino acids: CSGTFTGMNTEAFF. CDR3 DNA: TGCAGCGGAACTTTCACAGGGATGAACACTGAAGCTTTCTTT.

The chain has TRBV7-2 and TRBJ2-3; 13 bases align to TRBD2. The CDR3 is 15 amino acids. Unmatched junction bases numbered 8, after V lost 1 base and J lost 13 bases. Germline loops: CDR1 SGHTA, CDR2 FQGNSA. CDR3 sequence reads: CASSLELAGGRGKYF. The CDR3 nucleotides are TGTGCCAGCAGCTTAGAACTAGCGGGGGGGAGGGGGAAGTATTTT.